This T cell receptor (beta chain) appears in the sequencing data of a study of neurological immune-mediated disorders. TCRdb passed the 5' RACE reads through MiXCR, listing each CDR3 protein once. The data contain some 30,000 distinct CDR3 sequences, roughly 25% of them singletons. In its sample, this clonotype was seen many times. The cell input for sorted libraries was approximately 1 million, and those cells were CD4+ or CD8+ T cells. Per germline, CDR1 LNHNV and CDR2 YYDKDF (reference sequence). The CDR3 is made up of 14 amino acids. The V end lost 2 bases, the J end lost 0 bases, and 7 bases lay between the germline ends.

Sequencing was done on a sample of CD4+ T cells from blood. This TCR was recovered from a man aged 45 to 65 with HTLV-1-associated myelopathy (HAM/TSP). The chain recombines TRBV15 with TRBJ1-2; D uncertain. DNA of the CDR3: TGTGCCACCAGCAGACAGTATTCTAACTATGGCTACACCTTC. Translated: CATSRQYSNYGYTF.